What follows are 30 T cell receptor beta chains derived from one specimen sequenced in a study of spatial heterogeneity in lung cancer (dated by TCRdb to about 2019). What this sample's time point label stands for: blood at routine non-recurrence follow-up after resection. To prepare the library, 5' RACE was applied. Data came from a NextSeq 500. In-frame beta chains were kept once TCRdb had trimmed the public reads at Q25 with fastp and called clones with MiXCR. All rows with the same CDR3 protein become a single entry with the most common DNA and genes. The sample includes 15,000 to 20,000 distinct CDR3 sequences, with 10% observed a single time. In total, the top ten clones hold 30% to 45% of the sample. The specimen was PBMCs, collected at follow-up. These receptors were collected from a female donor with early-stage non-small cell lung cancer.

There are many counts of this clonotype. The V and J genes are TRBV7-3 and TRBJ1-2; 10 bases are a match to TRBD1. V dropped 4 bases and J dropped 8; count of bases not matched to a gene: 10. The CDR3 has 15 amino acids. Looked up from germline, CDR1 is SGHTA and CDR2 is FQGTGA. The CDR3 loop is CASSYAGTGDGGYTF. The DNA of the CDR3 is TGTGCCAGCAGCTACGCTGGGACAGGGGATGGGGGCTACACCTTC.

As for this clonotype: A read error may produce the germline difference seen at one junction end. The genes are TRBV4-3 and TRBJ2-1; D is unclear. The CDR3 is 13 amino acids. CDR1 and CDR2 (germline): LGHNA, YSLEER. The CDR3 loop is CASGQDPWVEQFF. The CDR3 coding sequence is TGCGCCAGCGGCCAAGATCCGTGGGTTGAGCAGTTCTTC.

Many counts were recorded for this clonotype. The rearrangement links TRBV27 to TRBJ2-3; tentatively, D is TRBD2 (6 bases). The V end lost 6 bases, the J end lost 4 bases, and 17 bases lay between the germline ends. The CDR3 is 15 residues long. Per germline, CDR1 MNHEY and CDR2 SMNVEV (reference sequence). CDR3 region: CASRGARGGADTQYF. For the CDR3, the DNA is TGTGCCAGCAGAGGGGCCCGGGGCGGGGCAGATACGCAGTATTTT.

This clonotype is termed medium-sized. This chain connects TRBV6-1 to TRBJ1-2, with D possibly TRBD1 on 5 matching bases. This CDR3 is built from 15 residues. Trimming took off 5 bases at V and 6 bases at J, with 19 bases between the two ends. Germline lookup yields CDR1 MNHNS and CDR2 SASEGT. In DNA, the CDR3 is TGTGCCAGCAGTTTCCGACAGCCGTTGTCGGATGGCTACACCTTC. Protein product: CASSFRQPLSDGYTF.

This clonotype was counted at least ten times. V usage is TRBV18 and J usage is TRBJ2-1; TRBD1 matches 7 bases. CDR1 and CDR2 from the germline V gene are KGHSH and LQKENI. The CDR3 consists of 14 residues. With V trimmed by 5 bases and J by 7 bases, 8 bases remained unmatched. For the CDR3, the DNA is TGTGCCAGCTCAGCTTCAGGGGGTGTGAATGAGCAGTTCTTC. Translated: CASSASGGVNEQFF.

This clonotype came up many times. At one end, the junction sequence differs from germline, possibly due to a read error. The chain combines TRBV7-9 with TRBJ2-1, with D unclear. In germline, CDR1 is SEHNR, CDR2 FQNEAQ (reference sequence). The CDR3 sequence is 17 residues long. The CDR3 DNA follows: TGTGTCAGCAGCTTAGGAAGGACCCAGTATTCACACAATGAGCAGTTCTTC. Its protein product is CVSSLGRTQYSHNEQFF. The full variable domain, its missing parts supplied by reference TRBV7-9 and TRBJ2-1, is DTGVSQNPRHKITKRGQNVTFRCDPISEHNRLYWYRQTLGQGPEFLTYFQNEAQLEKSRLLSDRFSAERPKGSFSTLEIQRTEQGDSAMYLCVSSLGRTQYSHNEQFFGPGTRLTVL.

This clonotype showed up just a few times. This chain joins TRBV3-1 and TRBJ2-6; 9 bases line up with TRBD1. The CDR3 length is 19 residues. Germline lookup yields CDR1 LGHDT and CDR2 YNNKEL (reference sequence). The V and J ends lost 4 bases and 2 bases, in that order; junction bases with no gene match: 12. The CDR3 spells CASSPSRGQGMAGANVLTF. The CDR3 coding sequence is TGTGCCAGCAGCCCTTCGAGGGGACAGGGTATGGCTGGGGCCAACGTCCTGACTTTC. The complete variable domain, with remaining parts taken from reference TRBV3-1 and TRBJ2-6, reads DTAVSQTPKYLVTQMGNDKSIKCEQNLGHDTMYWYKQDSKKFLKIMFSYNNKELIINETVPNRFSPKSPDKAHLNLHINSLELGDSAVYFCASSPSRGQGMAGANVLTFGAGSRLTVL.

This clonotype was detected many times. The chain is built from TRBV4-1 and TRBJ2-7; D is unresolved. Germline CDR1 reads MGHRA; CDR2 reads YSYEKL. The ends were cut back, 1 base at V and 6 bases at J, with 13 bases in the middle. The CDR3 consists of 14 residues. The CDR3, as DNA: TGCGCCAGCAGCCAAGTACCCGGCGGTGGCGAGCAGTACTTC. Amino acid sequence: CASSQVPGGGEQYF.

There are a few counts of this clonotype. CDR3 residues: CASSQDRERTQYF. The CDR3 DNA sequence: TGTGCCAGCAGCCAAGATCGGGAGCGTACGCAGTATTTT. The chain couples TRBV14 to TRBJ2-3, with a possible D match to TRBD2 (6 bases). V was shortened by 0 bases and J by 8 bases, with 9 bases between the two germline ends. The CDR3 covers 13 residues. Germline lookup yields CDR1 SGHDN and CDR2 FVKESK. Drawing the rest from reference TRBV14 and TRBJ2-3, the complete variable domain is EAGVTQFPSHSVIEKGQTVTLRCDPISGHDNLYWYRRVMGKEIKFLLHFVKESKQDESGMPNNRFLAERTGGTYSTLKVQPAELEDSGVYFCASSQDRERTQYFGPGTRLTVL.

This clonotype was seen many times. This chain connects TRBV14 to TRBJ1-1, with TRBD1 matching over 8 bases. Germline V gene lookup returns CDR1 SGHDN and CDR2 FVKESK. This CDR3 is built from 15 residues. J gave up 2 bases and V 4 bases, and 6 bases lay outside the gene matches. CDR3 residues: CASSPRQGSNTEAFF. CDR3 bases: TGTGCCAGCAGCCCGAGACAGGGGAGCAACACTGAAGCTTTCTTT.

At least ten counts were recorded for this clonotype. The genes are TRBV20-1 and TRBJ2-1; D is undetermined. CDR1 is DFQATT and CDR2 is SNEGSKA in the germline V gene (reference sequence). The CDR3 covers 9 residues. V lost 6 bases and J 8 bases, leaving 5 bases between the germline ends. The CDR3 loop is CSALHEQFF. CDR3 nucleotides: TGCAGTGCCTTACATGAGCAGTTCTTC.

This clonotype has more than one count but fewer than ten. The genes are TRBV24-1 and TRBJ2-1; D call uncertain. CDR3 length equals 15 residues. Trimming removed 0 bases from V and 8 bases from J, with 13 bases in between. From germline, CDR1 is KGHDR and CDR2 SFDVKD. Here the CDR3 reads CATSDLGTRADEQFF. CDR3 DNA sequence: TGTGCCACCAGTGATTTGGGAACCCGTGCGGATGAGCAGTTCTTC.

This clonotype was observed at least ten times. Here the CDR3 reads CSVDKGLAGVEQYF. The CDR3 DNA reads as TGCAGCGTTGATAAAGGACTAGCGGGAGTAGAGCAGTACTTC. The chain combines TRBV29-1 with TRBJ2-7, with 13 bases identical to TRBD2. The junction had 6 bases not matched to a gene; V was cut back by 3 bases and J by 7 bases. The length of the CDR3 is 14 residues. The germline CDR1 and CDR2 sequences are SQVTM and ANQGSEA.

This clonotype was counted many times. V gene TRBV11-2 combines with J gene TRBJ2-2; the match to TRBD1 covers 9 bases. V shed 4 bases, J shed 4 bases, and the junction held 4 bases outside the gene matches. CDR3 length: 15 residues. Germline-derived CDR1 and CDR2 are SGHAT and FQNNGV. The CDR3 nucleotides read TGTGCCAGCAGCTCGCCGGGACAGGGCACCGGGGAGCTGTTTTTT. Its protein is CASSSPGQGTGELFF. The variable domain in full, with the rest retrieved from reference TRBV11-2 and TRBJ2-2, is EAGVAQSPRYKIIEKRQSVAFWCNPISGHATLYWYQQILGQGPKLLIQFQNNGVVDDSQLPKDRFSAERLKGVDSTLKIQPAKLEDSAVYLCASSSPGQGTGELFFGEGSRLTVL.

This clonotype came up many times. This rearrangement joins TRBV7-2 to TRBJ1-3; D gene unclear. Germline V gene data show CDR1 as SGHTA and CDR2 as FQGNSA. The CDR3 consists of 14 residues. The V end was cut by 1 base, the J end by 2 bases, with 6 bases between. The CDR3 is CASSLDGAGNTIYF. The CDR3 DNA reads as TGTGCCAGCAGCTTAGACGGGGCTGGAAACACCATATATTTT.

Ten or more counts support this clonotype. The V gene is TRBV13, the J gene TRBJ2-4; D not resolved. This CDR3 spans 16 amino acids. The V and J ends lost 4 bases and 2 bases respectively, with 15 bases between them. Germline assignment: CDR1 PRHDT and CDR2 FYEKMQ (reference sequence). Here the CDR3 DNA reads TGTGCCAGCAGCTGTTTACGACTGGAAACCAAAAACATTCAGTACTTC. Translated: CASSCLRLETKNIQYF.

This clonotype appeared many times. The CDR3 loop is CASSPGLAGATYEQYF. CDR3 DNA sequence: TGTGCCAGCAGCCCCGGACTAGCGGGAGCGACCTACGAGCAGTACTTC. The chain is built from TRBV3-1 and TRBJ2-7; 13 nucleotides agree with TRBD2. The germline gives CDR1 LGHDT, CDR2 YNNKEL (reference sequence). CDR3 length: 16 residues. V shed 4 bases and J 2 bases; nucleotides not matched to a gene: 5.

This clonotype was observed at least ten times. V gene TRBV7-2 combines with J gene TRBJ2-3; 9 positions match TRBD1. J was trimmed by 2 bases and V by 5 bases; bases with no gene match: 11. The CDR3 sequence is 17 residues long. Germline V gene data show CDR1 as SGHTA and CDR2 as FQGNSA. The CDR3 nucleotides are TGTGCCAGCAGCCCATTTTCCGGGACAGGGTCCACAGATACGCAGTATTTT. Translation gives CASSPFSGTGSTDTQYF.

This clonotype was counted at least ten times. The J gene is TRBJ1-5, the V gene TRBV27; D unresolved. The germline gives CDR1 MNHEY, CDR2 SMNVEV (reference sequence). The CDR3 loop spans 15 amino acids. Trimming removed 6 bases from V and 6 bases from J, with 18 bases in between. CDR3 in amino acids: CASSVSWGVSQPQHF. CDR3 coding DNA: TGTGCCAGCAGCGTCTCATGGGGAGTGAGTCAGCCCCAGCATTTT.

This clonotype was seen ten or more times. The chain couples TRBV7-3 to TRBJ1-1, with TRBD1 matching over 10 bases. V was pared by 4 bases and J by 5 bases, with 13 bases of the junction left unmatched. The CDR3 runs 17 residues. Germline CDR1 and CDR2: SGHTA and FQGTGA. The CDR3 DNA is TGTGCCAGCAGCTCCCATTACCCGACAGGGGGCGCGACTGAAGCTTTCTTT. Its translation is CASSSHYPTGGATEAFF.

This clonotype occurred many times. The CDR3 DNA follows: TGCGCCAGCAGCTTGACTAGCGGGAGTTTCAATGAGCAGTTCTTC. This gives the protein CASSLTSGSFNEQFF. The V gene is TRBV5-1, the J gene TRBJ2-1; 11 bases fit TRBD2. V shed 1 base, J shed 6 bases, and the junction held 3 bases outside the gene matches. Germline V gives CDR1 SGHRS, CDR2 YFSETQ. The CDR3 has 15 amino acids.

This clonotype was counted at least ten times. This chain links TRBV7-2 with TRBJ2-7, with TRBD1 matching 8 bases. Germline lookup yields CDR1 SGHTA and CDR2 FQGNSA. The ends lost 3 bases at V and 4 bases at J; junction bases unmatched: 20. The CDR3 covers 19 residues. The CDR3 sequence: CASSLGDRFSRLPHYEQYF. CDR3 DNA sequence: TGTGCCAGCAGCTTGGGGGACAGGTTTTCCAGACTCCCACATTACGAGCAGTACTTC.

This clonotype was recorded many times. The chain uses TRBV20-1 and TRBJ2-1, with D perhaps assigned TRBD1 or TRBD2 (5 bases each). This CDR3 region has 15 residues. With 1 base removed from V and 1 base from J, the gap between germline ends came to 11 bases. CDR1 and CDR2 from the germline V gene are DFQATT and SNEGSKA (reference sequence). The CDR3 bases are TGCAGTGCTAGAGTCGTGGGGGAATCCTACAATGAGCAGTTCTTC. It codes for CSARVVGESYNEQFF.

The table lists this clonotype with a few counts. The chain recombines TRBV9 with TRBJ2-3, with no clear D. Germline values: CDR1 SGDLS, CDR2 YYNGEE. The CDR3 has 10 amino acids. Trimming stripped 7 bases from V and 4 bases from J, with 4 bases between. The CDR3 DNA follows: TGTGCCAGCGGACCAGATACGCAGTATTTT. This codes for CASGPDTQYF.

This clonotype was recorded many times. The DNA for the CDR3 is TGTGCCAGCACCCTGGGGGTTCAGCCCCAGCATTTT. Translating it yields CASTLGVQPQHF. J is TRBJ1-5 and V is TRBV12-3 or TRBV12-4; TRBD1 might be the D (5 bases). The V gene lost 7 bases and the J gene lost 6 bases, with 10 bases spanning the gap. The CDR3 has 12 amino acids.

In its sample, this clonotype was seen a few times. A single base separates this from a much larger clone, so it may be a read error. The chain combines TRBV6-2 or TRBV6-3 with TRBJ2-2; no reliable D call. CDR3 size: 12 residues. Trimming left V 6 bases short and J 7 bases short, with 9 bases between. Germline V gene sequence: CDR1 MNHEY, CDR2 SVGEGT. The CDR3 here is CASREDIGELFF. The DNA of the CDR3 is TGTGCCAGCAGGGAAGACATCGGGGAGCTGTTTTTT.

The table lists this clonotype with many counts. The V call is TRBV14, the J call TRBJ2-1, with 9 bases lining up with TRBD2. The CDR3 length is 17 residues. The V and J ends lost 2 bases and 7 bases, in that order; junction bases with no gene match: 12. CDR1 is SGHDN and CDR2 is FVKESK in the germline V gene. The CDR3 sequence is CASSQWVPGLAGNEQFF. The CDR3 DNA reads TGTGCCAGCAGCCAATGGGTTCCGGGACTAGCTGGAAATGAGCAGTTCTTC.

This clonotype appeared a few times. CDR3 region: CASSEAWSPEDGYTF. The CDR3 DNA is TGTGCCAGCAGTGAAGCGTGGTCCCCGGAGGATGGCTACACCTTC. This chain links TRBV2 with TRBJ1-2; D call uncertain. V was pared by 0 bases and J by 6 bases, with 14 bases between. CDR1 and CDR2 from the germline V gene are SNHLY and FYNNEI. There are 15 residues in the CDR3.

This clonotype was observed a handful of times. V gene TRBV12-3 or TRBV12-4 combines with J gene TRBJ2-5; 7 positions match TRBD1. The CDR3 sequence is 14 residues long. The ends lost 6 bases at V and 5 bases at J; junction bases unmatched: 9. CDR3 DNA sequence: TGTGCCAGCAGCCCTTCGGACAGGCCGGAGACCCAGTACTTC. Residues: CASSPSDRPETQYF.

This clonotype was detected ten times or more. V and J are TRBV28 and TRBJ2-1; unclear D gene. From germline, CDR1 is MDHEN and CDR2 SYDVKM. The CDR3 is made up of 11 amino acids. V was cut by 5 bases and J by 8 bases, with 7 bases left in between. The CDR3 nucleotides read TGTGCCAGCAGTCAAAACGATGAGCAGTTCTTC. It specifies CASSQNDEQFF.